This TCR beta chain came from a study of monozygotic twins with inflammatory bowel disease. TCRdb derives one entry per CDR3 protein from the 5' RACE reads, leaving out DNA. The sample includes some 300,000 distinct CDR3 sequences. The CDR3 length is 14 residues. The V gene's germline CDR1 is SGHDN and CDR2 FVKESK. This chain joins TRBV14 and TRBJ1-1. Sequences were obtained from blood. The sequence was collected from a human donor with ulcerative colitis or Crohn's disease, or a healthy co-twin of an affected twin (not recorded which). The CDR3 protein is CASSLDTLNTEAFF.